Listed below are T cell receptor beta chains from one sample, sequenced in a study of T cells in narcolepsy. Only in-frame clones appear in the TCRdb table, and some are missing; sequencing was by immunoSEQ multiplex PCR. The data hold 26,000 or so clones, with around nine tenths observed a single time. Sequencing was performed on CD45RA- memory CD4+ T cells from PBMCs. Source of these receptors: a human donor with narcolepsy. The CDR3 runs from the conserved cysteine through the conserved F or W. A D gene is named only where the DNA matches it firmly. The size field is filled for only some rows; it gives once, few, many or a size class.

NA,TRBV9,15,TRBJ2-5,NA,TGTGCCAGCAGCGTCTCCCTACTAGAGAGAGAGACCCAGTACTTC,CASSVSLLERETQYF
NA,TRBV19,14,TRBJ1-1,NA,TGTGCCAGTAGTATAAGTACCTTGAACACTGAAGCTTTCTTT,CASSISTLNTEAFF
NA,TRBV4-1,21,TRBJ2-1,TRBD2,TGCGCCAGCAGCCAAGGAGGGTTGGGGACTAGGGTTGTAATCTCCTACAATGAGCAGTTCTTC,CASSQGGLGTRVVISYNEQFF
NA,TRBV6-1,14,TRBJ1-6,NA,TGTGCCGGTTCTGGACAGTCCTTTAATTCACCCCTCCACTTT,CAGSGQSFNSPLHF
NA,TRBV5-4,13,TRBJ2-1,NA,TGTGCCAGCAGCCTTGCGACCCACAATGAGCAGTTCTTC,CASSLATHNEQFF
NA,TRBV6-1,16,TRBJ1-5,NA,TGTGCCAGCAGTGAAGCTCCAGGGAGGGCCAATCAGCCCCAGCATTTT,CASSEAPGRANQPQHF
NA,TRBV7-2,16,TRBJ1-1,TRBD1,TGTGCCAGCAGCTTATACGGGGACAGCTGGAACACTGAAGCTTTCTTT,CASSLYGDSWNTEAFF
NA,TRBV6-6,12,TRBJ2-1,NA,TGTGCCAGCAGTTACTCCGGGGGGCGGTGGTTCTTC,CASSYSGGRWFF
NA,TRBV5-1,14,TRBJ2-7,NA,TGCGCCAGCAGCTTGGGGCAGGAAGTCTACGAGCAGTACTTC,CASSLGQEVYEQYF
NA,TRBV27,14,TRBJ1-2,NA,TGTGCCAGCAGTTCAGTAAACTATCTCAAGGGCTACACCTTC,CASSSVNYLKGYTF
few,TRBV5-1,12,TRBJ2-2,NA,TGCGCCAGTAGACACAACACCGGGGAGCTGTTTTTT,CASRHNTGELFF
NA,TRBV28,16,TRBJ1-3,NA,TGTGCCAGCAGTTTAGGCGGCCGAACCTCTGGAAACACCATATATTTT,CASSLGGRTSGNTIYF
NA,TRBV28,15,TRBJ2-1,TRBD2,TGTGCCAGCACCGTGATCAGCGGGGGTACTAATGAGCAGTTCTTC,CASTVISGGTNEQFF
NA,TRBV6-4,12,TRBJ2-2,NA,TGTGCCAGCAGTGAAAACACCGGGGAGCTGTTTTTT,CASSENTGELFF
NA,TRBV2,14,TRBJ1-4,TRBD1,TGTGCCAGCAGTGAGGGAGGGGGCGGTGAAAAACTGTTTTTT,CASSEGGGGEKLFF
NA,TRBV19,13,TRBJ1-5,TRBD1,TGTGCCAGCGATGGACAGGGCTGGCAGCCCCAGCATTTT,CASDGQGWQPQHF
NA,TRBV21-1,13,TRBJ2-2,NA,TGTGCCAGCAGCAACTGGTTGGGCGGGGAGCTGTTTTTT,CASSNWLGGELFF
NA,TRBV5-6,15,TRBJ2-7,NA,TGTGCCAGCAGCTTGTCAGGGGTTACACGCTACGAGCAGTACTTC,CASSLSGVTRYEQYF
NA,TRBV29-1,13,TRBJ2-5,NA,TGCAGCGTTGCGGACAGCCCCGGGGAGACCCAGTACTTC,CSVADSPGETQYF
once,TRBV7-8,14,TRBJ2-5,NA,TGTGCCAGCAGCTATCCCTCCCTTATGGAGACCCAGTACTTC,CASSYPSLMETQYF
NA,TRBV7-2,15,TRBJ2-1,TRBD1,TGTGCCAGCAGCCTCAGACAGGGCTCGGGCAATGAGCAGTTCTTC,CASSLRQGSGNEQFF
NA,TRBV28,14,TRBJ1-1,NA,TGTGCCAGCAGGAAACCGGGGGGCGCCACTGAAGCTTTCTTT,CASRKPGGATEAFF
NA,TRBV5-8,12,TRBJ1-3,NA,TGTGCCAGCAGCTTGGCCAGAAACACCATATATTTT,CASSLARNTIYF
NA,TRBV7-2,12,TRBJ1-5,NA,TGTGCCAGCAGCTTACTTGGTCAGCCCCAGCATTTT,CASSLLGQPQHF
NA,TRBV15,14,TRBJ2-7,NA,TGTGCCACCAGCAGAGGGACACAGTCCTACGAGCAGTACTTC,CATSRGTQSYEQYF
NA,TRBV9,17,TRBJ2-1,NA,TGTGCCAGCAGCGTAGAATTAGGGGGGCTGGGGAACAATGAGCAGTTCTTC,CASSVELGGLGNNEQFF
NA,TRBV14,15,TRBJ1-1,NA,TGTGCCAGCAGCCAATCGGGGGCCATGAACACTGAAGCTTTCTTT,CASSQSGAMNTEAFF
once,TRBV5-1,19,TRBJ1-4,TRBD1,TGCGCCAGCCGACCGGGACAGGGGCCTCCTTCGTATACTAATGAAAAACTGTTTTTT,CASRPGQGPPSYTNEKLFF
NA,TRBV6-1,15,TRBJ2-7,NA,TGTGCCAGCAGTGGGGGCGGGGGCGGCCTCTACGAGCAGTACTTC,CASSGGGGGLYEQYF
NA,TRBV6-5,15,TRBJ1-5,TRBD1,TGTGCCAGCAGTTGCACAGGACAGGGCAATCAGCCCCAGCATTTT,CASSCTGQGNQPQHF
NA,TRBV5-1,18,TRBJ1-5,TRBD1,TGCGCCAGCAGAAGTTCCCCCACAGGGGAGATGAGCAATCAGCCCCAGCATTTT,CASRSSPTGEMSNQPQHF
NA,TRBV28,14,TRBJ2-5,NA,TGTGCCAGCAGTCCCCCGGGGGCCCGGGGGACCCAGTACTTC,CASSPPGARGTQYF
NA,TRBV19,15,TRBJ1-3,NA,TGTGCCAGTAGTATCTGGCGGAGTGCTGGAAACACCATATATTTT,CASSIWRSAGNTIYF
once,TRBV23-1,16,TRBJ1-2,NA,TGCGCCAGCAGTCAATCCCTTAGGCCAGGTCGGTATGGCTACACCTTC,CASSQSLRPGRYGYTF
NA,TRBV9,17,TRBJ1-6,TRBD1,TGTGCCAGCAGCGCCTCCCCGGGACAGGGGGTCCTTTCACCCCTCCACTTT,CASSASPGQGVLSPLHF
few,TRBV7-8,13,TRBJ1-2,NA,TGTGCCAGCAGCTTAGTGGGGAACTATGGCTACACCTTC,CASSLVGNYGYTF
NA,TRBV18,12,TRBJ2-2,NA,TGTGCCAGCTCAACAAACACCGGGGAGCTGTTTTTT,CASSTNTGELFF
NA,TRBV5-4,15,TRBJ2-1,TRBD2,TGTGCCAGCAGCTTTGCGGGAGGCTCCTACAATGAGCAGTTCTTC,CASSFAGGSYNEQFF
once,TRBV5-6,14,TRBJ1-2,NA,TGTGCCAGCAGCTTGGGTCTCCAGGCCGGTGGCTACACCTTC,CASSLGLQAGGYTF
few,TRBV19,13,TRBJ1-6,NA,TGTGCCACCGGGGAGGGGAGCAATTCACCCCTCCACTTT,CATGEGSNSPLHF
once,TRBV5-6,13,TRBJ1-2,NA,TGTGCCAGCAGCCGAACACCGAGCTATGGCTACACCTTC,CASSRTPSYGYTF
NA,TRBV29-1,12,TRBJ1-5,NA,TGCAGCGTTATAGAGGGGGGTCAGCCCCAGCATTTT,CSVIEGGQPQHF
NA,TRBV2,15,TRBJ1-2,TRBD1,TGTGCCAGCATGAGCACAGGGGCACGGGTCTATGGCTACACCTTC,CASMSTGARVYGYTF
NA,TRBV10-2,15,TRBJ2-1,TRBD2,TGCGCCAGCAGGGAGACTAGCGGGGTCTACAATGAGCAGTTCTTC,CASRETSGVYNEQFF
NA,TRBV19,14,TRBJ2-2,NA,TGTGCCAGTACCGAGACAGGGAGGACCGGGGAGCTGTTTTTT,CASTETGRTGELFF
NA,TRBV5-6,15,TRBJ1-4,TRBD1,TGTGCCAGCAGCAGAACGACAGGGATGAGTGAAAAACTGTTTTTT,CASSRTTGMSEKLFF
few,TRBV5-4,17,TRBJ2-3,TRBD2,TGTGCCAGCAGCTCCCCGACTAGCGGGGAAAGCACAGATACGCAGTATTTT,CASSSPTSGESTDTQYF
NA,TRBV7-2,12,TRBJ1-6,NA,TGTGCCAGCAGCCACCTAAATTCACCCCTCCACTTT,CASSHLNSPLHF
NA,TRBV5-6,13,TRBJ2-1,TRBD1,TGTGCCAGCAGCTTGGCAGGGGGCAATGAGCAGTTCTTC,CASSLAGGNEQFF
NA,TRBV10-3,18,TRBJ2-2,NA,TGTGCCATCAGTGATGCCATCAATGGACAACAGAACACCGGGGAGCTGTTTTTT,CAISDAINGQQNTGELFF
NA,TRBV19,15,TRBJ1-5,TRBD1,TGTGCCAGTAGTACCACCGGGACAGAAAATCAGCCCCAGCATTTT,CASSTTGTENQPQHF
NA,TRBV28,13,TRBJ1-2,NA,TGTGCCAGCATCTCGGGGGTAAACTATGGCTACACCTTC,CASISGVNYGYTF
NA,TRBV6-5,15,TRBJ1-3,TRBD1,TGTGCCAGCAGTTCCCTGACAGGGGCTGGAAACACCATATATTTT,CASSSLTGAGNTIYF
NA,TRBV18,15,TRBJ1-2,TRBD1,TGTGCCAGCTCCCACCAAGGACAGGGCCGCTATGGCTACACCTTC,CASSHQGQGRYGYTF
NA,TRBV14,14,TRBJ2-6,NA,TGTGCCAGCACTCCAGGGCCTGGGGCCAACGTCCTGACTTTC,CASTPGPGANVLTF
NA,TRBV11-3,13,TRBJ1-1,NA,TGTGCCAGCAGCTTAGTGGAGGACACTGAAGCTTTCTTT,CASSLVEDTEAFF
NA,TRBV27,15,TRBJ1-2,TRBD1,TGTGCCAGCACCCCGAGACAGGGAGGCTACTATGGCTACACCTTC,CASTPRQGGYYGYTF
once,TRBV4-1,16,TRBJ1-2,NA,TGCGCCAGCAGCCAAGGACTAACAGCGAATAACTATGGCTACACCTTC,CASSQGLTANNYGYTF